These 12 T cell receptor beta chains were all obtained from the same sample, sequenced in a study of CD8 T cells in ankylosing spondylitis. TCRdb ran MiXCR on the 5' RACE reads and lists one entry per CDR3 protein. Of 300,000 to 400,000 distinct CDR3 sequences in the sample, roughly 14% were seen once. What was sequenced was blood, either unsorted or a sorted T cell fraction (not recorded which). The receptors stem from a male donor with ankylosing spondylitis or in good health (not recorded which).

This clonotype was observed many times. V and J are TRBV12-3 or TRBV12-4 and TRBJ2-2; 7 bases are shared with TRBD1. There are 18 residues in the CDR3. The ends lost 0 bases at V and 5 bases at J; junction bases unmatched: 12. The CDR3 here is CASSLARLTGHLTGELFF. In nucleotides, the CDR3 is TGTGCCAGCAGTTTAGCGCGCTTGACAGGGCATCTAACCGGGGAGCTGTTTTTT.

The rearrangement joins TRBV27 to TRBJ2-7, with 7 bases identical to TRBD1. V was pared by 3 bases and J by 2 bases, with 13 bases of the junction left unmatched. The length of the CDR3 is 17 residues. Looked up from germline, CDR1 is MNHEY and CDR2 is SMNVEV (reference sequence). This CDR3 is CASSLGTPGTATYEQYF. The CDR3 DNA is TGTGCCAGCAGTTTGGGAACCCCCGGGACAGCGACCTACGAGCAGTACTTC.

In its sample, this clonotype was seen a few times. In DNA form, the CDR3 reads TGCAGTGCTAGACCCTCCTTGGACTGGACCCAAGAGACCCAGTACTTC. Amino acid sequence: CSARPSLDWTQETQYF. The rearrangement uses TRBV20-1 and TRBJ2-5; weak D call: TRBD2 (5 bases). Germline CDR1 reads DFQATT; CDR2 reads SNEGSKA (reference sequence). This CDR3 is built from 16 residues. V lost 2 bases, J lost 1 base, and 17 bases lay in between.

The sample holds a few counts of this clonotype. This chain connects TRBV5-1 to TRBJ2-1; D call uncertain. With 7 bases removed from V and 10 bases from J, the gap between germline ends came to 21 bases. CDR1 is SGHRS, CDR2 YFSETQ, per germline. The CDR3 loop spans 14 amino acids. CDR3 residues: CASSQGDGLKEQFF. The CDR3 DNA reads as TGCGCCAGCTCCCAAGGCGATGGTTTGAAGGAGCAGTTCTTC.

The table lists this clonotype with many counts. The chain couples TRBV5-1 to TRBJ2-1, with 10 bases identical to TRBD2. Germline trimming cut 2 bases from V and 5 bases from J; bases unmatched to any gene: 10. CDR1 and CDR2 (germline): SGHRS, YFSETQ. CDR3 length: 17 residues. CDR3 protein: CASSLQVGLAVNNEQFF. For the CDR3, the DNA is TGCGCCAGCAGCTTACAGGTAGGACTAGCGGTAAACAATGAGCAGTTCTTC.

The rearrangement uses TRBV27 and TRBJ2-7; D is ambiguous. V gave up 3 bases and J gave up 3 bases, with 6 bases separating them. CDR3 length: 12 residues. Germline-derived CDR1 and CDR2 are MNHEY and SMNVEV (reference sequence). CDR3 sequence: CASSLRIYEQYF. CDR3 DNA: TGTGCCAGCAGTTTGAGGATCTACGAGCAGTACTTC.

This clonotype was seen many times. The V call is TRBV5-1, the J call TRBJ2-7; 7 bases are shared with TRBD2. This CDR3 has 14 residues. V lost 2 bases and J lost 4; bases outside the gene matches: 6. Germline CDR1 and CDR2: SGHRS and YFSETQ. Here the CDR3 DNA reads TGCGCCAGCAGCTTCGGGGGGAGCAAATACGAGCAGTACTTC. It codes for CASSFGGSKYEQYF.

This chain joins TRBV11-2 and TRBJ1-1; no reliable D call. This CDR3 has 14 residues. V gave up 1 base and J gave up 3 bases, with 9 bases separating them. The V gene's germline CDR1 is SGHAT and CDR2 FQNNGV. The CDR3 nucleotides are TGTGCCAGCAGCTTAGCCGGGGAGGACACTGAAGCTTTCTTT. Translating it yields CASSLAGEDTEAFF.

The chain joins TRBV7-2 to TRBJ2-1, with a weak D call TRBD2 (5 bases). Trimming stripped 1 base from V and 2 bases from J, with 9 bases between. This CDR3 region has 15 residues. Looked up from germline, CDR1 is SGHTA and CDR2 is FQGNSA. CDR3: CASSLEAGPYNEQFF. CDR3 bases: TGTGCCAGCAGCTTAGAGGCGGGCCCCTACAATGAGCAGTTCTTC.

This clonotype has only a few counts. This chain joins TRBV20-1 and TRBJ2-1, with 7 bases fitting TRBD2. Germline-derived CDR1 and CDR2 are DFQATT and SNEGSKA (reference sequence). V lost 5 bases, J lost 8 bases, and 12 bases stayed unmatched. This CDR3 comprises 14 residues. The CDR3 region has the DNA TGCAGTGCTGCACTAGCGACCTGGGGGGATGAGCAGTTCTTC. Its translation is CSAALATWGDEQFF.

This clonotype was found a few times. CDR3 coding DNA: TGTGCCAGCAGTCAAAGAACCGAGACCCAGTACTTC. Protein sequence: CASSQRTETQYF. The chain uses TRBV12-3 or TRBV12-4 and TRBJ2-5, with D hard to call. Trimming shortened V by 5 bases and J by 5 bases, and 9 bases separated the two germline ends. The CDR3 has 12 amino acids.

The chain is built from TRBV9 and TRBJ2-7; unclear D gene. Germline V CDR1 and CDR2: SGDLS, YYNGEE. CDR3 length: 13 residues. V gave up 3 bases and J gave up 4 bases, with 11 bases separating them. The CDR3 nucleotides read TGTGCCAGCAGCGGGGTGGACGGGTACGAGCAGTACTTC. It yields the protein CASSGVDGYEQYF.